The 26 T cell receptor beta chains in this list originate from one sample, sequenced in a study of breast tumors, draining lymph nodes, adjacent tissues. One entry per CDR3 protein results from TCRdb running MiXCR on the multiplex PCR reads. The data show about 63,000 distinct CDR3 sequences, around 52% seen once. The specimen was breast tumor tissue. All receptors derive from a female donor with breast cancer. Some clones in this sample may be carry-over from other donors' samples.

To note about this clonotype: One end of the junction does not line up with germline, which may come from a read error. The CDR3 loop reads CTSSLKLAVNYDRHF. In nucleotides, the CDR3 is TGTACCAGCAGCTTAAAGCTAGCAGTAAACTACGATAGGCACTTC. V is TRBV7-2 and J is TRBJ2-7; D perhaps matches TRBD2 (5 bases). CDR3 length: 15 amino acids. Germline CDR1 and CDR2: SGHTA and FQGNSA.

The V call is TRBV2, the J call TRBJ2-3; the D gene is possibly TRBD1 (5 bases). In germline, CDR1 is SNHLY, CDR2 FYNNEI. V lost 6 bases to trimming and J lost 5 bases, with 18 bases between them. The CDR3 loop spans 15 amino acids. CDR3 DNA sequence: TGTGCCAGCAGCCAGGGTTCTCGGCGTGAAGATACGCAGTATTTT. The encoded protein is CASSQGSRREDTQYF. Supplemented by reference TRBV2 and TRBJ2-3, the full variable domain reads EPEVTQTPSHQVTQMGQEVILRCVPISNHLYFYWYRQILGQKVEFLVSFYNNEISEKSEIFDDQFSVERPDGSNFTLKIRSTKLEDSAMYFCASSQGSRREDTQYFGPGTRLTVL.

This clonotype has ten or more counts. CDR3 residues: CASSYGAGEADTQYF. The CDR3 DNA is TGTGCCAGCAGTTACGGCGCGGGAGAGGCAGATACGCAGTATTTT. This chain joins TRBV6-2 or TRBV6-3 and TRBJ2-3; 7 bases agree with TRBD2. The CDR3 covers 15 residues. The ends lost 2 bases at V and 4 bases at J; junction bases unmatched: 6. Germline assignment: CDR1 MNHEY and CDR2 SVGEGT.

The chain employs TRBV19 and TRBJ2-5, with 8 positions matching TRBD2. The CDR3 runs to 17 residues. J gave up 14 bases and V 3 bases, and 23 bases lay outside the gene matches. Germline-derived CDR1 and CDR2 are LNHDA and SQIVND (reference sequence). CDR3 bases: TGTGCCAGTAGTATTAGCGCGGTAGCGGGGTCCAAAGAACCCAGTTACTTC. It translates to CASSISAVAGSKEPSYF.

This clonotype was seen repeatedly, ten times or more. J is TRBJ2-5 and V is TRBV5-6, with 8 bases aligning to TRBD2. V trimming: 4 bases; J trimming: 5 bases; junction bases outside the gene matches: 7. The germline V gene encodes CDR1 SGHDT and CDR2 YYEEEE. This CDR3 region has 14 residues. This CDR3 reads CASSGGLGGETQYF. The CDR3 DNA follows: TGTGCCAGCAGCGGGGGACTAGGTGGGGAGACCCAGTACTTC. The full variable domain, with the rest looked up from reference TRBV5-6 and TRBJ2-5, is DAGVTQSPTHLIKTRGQQVTLRCSPKSGHDTVSWYQQALGQGPQFIFQYYEEEERQRGNFPDRFSGHQFPNYSSELNVNALLLGDSALYLCASSGGLGGETQYFGPGTRLLVL.

Many counts were recorded for this clonotype. This rearrangement joins TRBV29-1 to TRBJ2-7, with 9 positions matching TRBD2. The CDR3 runs 16 residues. The V and J ends lost 5 bases and 0 bases, in that order; junction bases with no gene match: 11. CDR1 and CDR2 (germline): SQVTM, ANQGSEA. This CDR3 reads CSVPSPAGGSSYEQYF. The DNA of the CDR3 is TGCAGCGTTCCCTCCCCCGCGGGAGGGAGCTCCTACGAGCAGTACTTC.

Only one count was recorded for this clonotype. The chain links TRBV6-2 or TRBV6-3 to TRBJ1-2; D is ambiguous. This CDR3 spans 15 amino acids. Trimming took 5 bases from V and 0 from J, leaving 13 bases between them. Germline lookup yields CDR1 MNHEY and CDR2 SVGEGT. CDR3 loop: CASSLKRETNYGYTF. In DNA, the CDR3 is TGTGCCAGCAGTCTCAAGCGGGAGACTAACTATGGCTACACCTTC.

This clonotype occurred many times. This chain joins TRBV27 and TRBJ1-2; TRBD1 aligns across 8 bases. The CDR3 loop spans 17 amino acids. Germline assignment: CDR1 MNHEY and CDR2 SMNVEV (reference sequence). Losses at the gene ends were 5 bases for V and 8 bases for J; bases not matched to a gene: 19. Here the CDR3 reads CASSVTGVRFGRAGYTF. For the CDR3, the DNA is TGTGCCAGCAGTGTGACAGGGGTTAGGTTTGGACGAGCGGGCTACACCTTC.

Comments on this clonotype: An end of the junction differs from the germline gene, which may be a read error. The rearrangement links TRBV2 to TRBJ2-5; TRBD2 agrees at 11 bases. This CDR3 is built from 17 residues. Germline CDR1 SNHLY, CDR2 FYNNEI. CDR3 region: CASSPELAGDNQEAQYF. DNA for the CDR3: TGTGCCAGCAGTCCGGAACTAGCGGGGGACAACCAAGAGGCCCAGTACTTC. Looking up the rest from reference TRBV2 and TRBJ2-5 gives the full variable domain: EPEVTQTPSHQVTQMGQEVILRCVPISNHLYFYWYRQILGQKVEFLVSFYNNEISEKSEIFDDQFSVERPDGSNFTLKIRSTKLEDSAMYFCASSPELAGDNQEAQYFGPGTRLLVL.

The chain recombines TRBV12-3 or TRBV12-4 with TRBJ1-5; D remains ambiguous. CDR3 length: 15 residues. The ends were cut back, 3 bases at V and 7 bases at J, with 16 bases in the middle. This CDR3 is CASSLRGIAGQPQHF. The DNA for the CDR3 is TGTGCCAGCAGTTTGAGAGGGATCGCGGGCCAGCCCCAGCATTTT.

This sequence joins TRBV25-1 and TRBJ1-6; D is uncertain. CDR3 length equals 14 residues. V was cut by 9 bases and J by 7 bases, with 16 bases left in between. Germline V gene lookup returns CDR1 MGHDK and CDR2 SYGVNS. The CDR3: CASSLTGYNSPLHF. As DNA, the CDR3 is TGTGCCAGTAGCCTCACGGGGTACAATTCACCCCTCCACTTT.

This clonotype was recorded at least ten times. J is TRBJ2-3 and V is TRBV6-6; a weak D match, TRBD1 (5 bases). Per the germline V gene, CDR1 is MNHNY and CDR2 is SVGAGI (reference sequence). With 0 bases removed from V and 5 bases from J, the gap between germline ends came to 18 bases. The CDR3 is made up of 17 amino acids. The CDR3 loop is CASSYSGGPRQQDTQYF. CDR3 DNA sequence: TGTGCCAGCAGTTACTCAGGTGGACCCAGACAGCAAGATACGCAGTATTTT.

The genes are TRBV2 and TRBJ1-2, with D possibly matching TRBD1 (6 bases). V was clipped by 6 bases and J by 3 bases, with 8 bases between them. Germline CDR1 and CDR2: SNHLY and FYNNEI. This CDR3 is 12 amino acids long. CDR3 bases: TGTGCCAGCAGCGGACAGTACTATGGCTACACCTTC. It codes for CASSGQYYGYTF.

The genes are TRBV7-9 and TRBJ2-3, with 11 nucleotides matching TRBD2. With 3 bases clipped from V and 3 bases from J, the junction kept 5 bases outside the gene matches. CDR1 and CDR2 from the germline V gene are SEHNR and FQNEAQ (reference sequence). The CDR3 totals 16 residues. Written as DNA, the CDR3 is TGTGCCAGCAGCTTCCTTAGCGGGAGGGGGACAGATACGCAGTATTTT. It translates to CASSFLSGRGTDTQYF.

V is TRBV2 and J is TRBJ1-2, with 8 bases identical to TRBD1. CDR1 is SNHLY, CDR2 FYNNEI, per germline. The CDR3 covers 13 residues. V was clipped by 7 bases and J by 8 bases; unmatched bases: 9. The CDR3 DNA follows: TGTGCCAGCACGCGGCAGGGGGCGGGCGGCTACACCTTC. Translating gives CASTRQGAGGYTF. Full variable domain (remainder filled in from reference TRBV2 and TRBJ1-2): EPEVTQTPSHQVTQMGQEVILRCVPISNHLYFYWYRQILGQKVEFLVSFYNNEISEKSEIFDDQFSVERPDGSNFTLKIRSTKLEDSAMYFCASTRQGAGGYTFGSGTRLTVV.

The rearrangement links TRBV7-9 to TRBJ2-5; 7 bases align to TRBD1. The germline V gene encodes CDR1 SEHNR and CDR2 FQNEAQ (reference sequence). There are 17 residues in the CDR3. V lost 6 bases, J lost 4 bases, and 17 bases stayed unmatched. The CDR3 reads CASSFIKVWTGRETQYF. The CDR3 bases are TGTGCCAGCAGTTTTATAAAAGTCTGGACAGGACGAGAGACCCAGTACTTC.

The chain combines TRBV9 with TRBJ1-6; TRBD1 matches 7 bases. With V trimmed by 3 bases and J by 10 bases, 7 bases remained unmatched. Germline loops: CDR1 SGDLS, CDR2 YYNGEE. This CDR3 is 14 amino acids long. The CDR3 coding sequence is TGTGCCAGCAGCGGAGGATGGACAGGATCACCCCTCCACTTT. Encoded protein: CASSGGWTGSPLHF.

Ten or more counts support this clonotype. The chain couples TRBV13 to TRBJ1-4; 8 bases are shared with TRBD1. Germline V lookup: CDR1 PRHDT, CDR2 FYEKMQ (reference sequence). The CDR3 has 18 amino acids. Trimming took 5 bases from V and 0 from J; bases not matched to a gene: 11. The CDR3 nucleotides read TGTGCCAGCAGCAGGATGACAGGGGATATTGCAACTAATGAAAAACTGTTTTTT. It specifies CASSRMTGDIATNEKLFF.

This sequence joins TRBV6-5 and TRBJ1-6; 7 bases are shared with TRBD1. This CDR3 has 18 amino acids. J gave up 0 bases and V 5 bases, and 10 bases lay outside the gene matches. CDR1 MNHEY and CDR2 SVGAGI come from the germline V gene. CDR3 bases: TGTGCCAGCAGTCCGTACAGGGGCCCTAGCTCCTATAATTCACCCCTCCACTTT. It yields the protein CASSPYRGPSSYNSPLHF.

This clonotype was recorded at least ten times. The chain combines TRBV5-1 with TRBJ1-6; a possible D gene is TRBD1 (6 bases). The CDR3 has 15 amino acids. Germline V gene sequence: CDR1 SGHRS, CDR2 YFSETQ. V gave up 0 bases and J gave up 7 bases, with 11 bases separating them. The CDR3 nucleotides are TGCGCCAGCAGCTTGGGCGACAGGACCAATTCACCCCTCCACTTT. The encoded protein is CASSLGDRTNSPLHF.

The chain recombines TRBV15 with TRBJ2-5; TRBD1 is a possible D gene (6 bases). Per the germline V gene, CDR1 is LNHNV and CDR2 is YYDKDF (reference sequence). The CDR3 has 15 residues. V lost 0 bases, J lost 1 base, and 9 bases lay in between. This CDR3 reads CATSREGGGQETQYF. The CDR3 region has the DNA TGTGCCACCAGCAGAGAAGGGGGTGGCCAAGAGACCCAGTACTTC.

At least ten counts were recorded for this clonotype. A junction end diverges from the germline sequence, so it may reflect a read error. The chain links TRBV7-9 to TRBJ2-5; D gene unclear. CDR1 and CDR2 (germline): SEHNR, FQNEAQ (reference sequence). This CDR3 region has 14 residues. The CDR3 loop is CASSAIGRNSPQDF. CDR3 sequence (DNA): TGTGCCAGCAGCGCTATTGGCAGGAACTCGCCTCAGGACTTC.

CDR3 in DNA: TGCGCCAGCAGCTTGGACAGGGCGACTGAAGCTTTCTTT. Amino acid sequence: CASSLDRATEAFF. The rearrangement links TRBV5-1 to TRBJ1-1; perhaps TRBD1 as D (6 bases). Trimming removed 0 bases from V and 5 bases from J, with 8 bases in between. The CDR3 consists of 13 residues. Germline CDR1 is SGHRS and CDR2 is YFSETQ.

This clonotype is labeled medium-sized. CDR3 region: CASSQGHTQYF. In nucleotides, the CDR3 is TGCGCCAGCAGCCAAGGACATACGCAGTATTTT. V and J are TRBV4-3 and TRBJ2-3; D call uncertain. V lost 1 base, J lost 7 bases, and 3 bases lay in between. Germline assignment: CDR1 LGHNA and CDR2 YSLEER. This CDR3 has 11 residues.

V usage is TRBV6-6 and J usage is TRBJ2-5; D perhaps matches TRBD2 (6 bases). The CDR3 loop spans 17 amino acids. V shed 6 bases and J shed 3 bases, with 23 bases lying between them. Germline V lookup: CDR1 MNHNY, CDR2 SVGAGI (reference sequence). CDR3 protein: CASREGLRRGKKETQYF. The DNA of the CDR3 is TGTGCCAGCAGAGAGGGACTCCGGCGGGGAAAAAAAGAGACCCAGTACTTC.

The chain links TRBV2 to TRBJ2-1; the match to TRBD2 covers 12 bases. CDR3 length: 17 amino acids. The ends lost 3 bases at V and 12 bases at J; junction bases unmatched: 15. Germline V lookup: CDR1 SNHLY, CDR2 FYNNEI. In DNA form, the CDR3 reads TGTGCCAGCAGTGAGGCTAGAACTAGCGGGGGGACAGATACGCAGTTCTTC. Amino acid sequence: CASSEARTSGGTDTQFF.